A single sample is the source of the 19 T cell receptor beta chains below, sequenced in a study of post-analysis software for immune sequencing data. Study-level findings and limits: Patients showed TRBV5-6, TRBV5-1 and TRBV20-1 among roughly five TRBV segments more frequent than in controls.

TCR beta cDNA libraries had unique molecular identifiers. MiXCR was run by TCRdb on the PCR reads, yielding one entry per CDR3 protein. The sample includes a few hundred thousand distinct CDR3 sequences, roughly 45% of them seen just once. Their recognized antigens are unknown. Sequencing was done on a sample of blood. These receptors originate from a girl aged 10 to 17 with multiple sclerosis.

J is TRBJ1-1 and V is TRBV6-6, with a weak D call TRBD1 (6 bases). Germline CDR1 MNHNY, CDR2 SVGAGI (reference sequence). The CDR3 totals 12 residues. V lost 7 bases, J lost 10 bases, and 16 bases lay in between. The CDR3 is CASNQPGGAAFF. The CDR3 nucleotides are TGTGCCAGCAATCAACCGGGGGGGGCAGCTTTCTTT.

The V and J genes are TRBV10-3 and TRBJ2-1; no reliable D call. The germline V and J ends were trimmed by 2 bases and 7 bases, with 3 bases remaining between them. The CDR3 runs to 11 residues. In germline, CDR1 is ENHRY, CDR2 SYGVKD. The CDR3 loop is CAISEMNEQFF. As DNA, the CDR3 is TGTGCCATCAGTGAGATGAATGAGCAGTTCTTC.

The V call is TRBV5-1, the J call TRBJ1-1; D is undetermined. CDR1 and CDR2 (germline): SGHRS, YFSETQ. V lost 1 base, J lost 0 bases, and 10 bases lay in between. The CDR3 totals 15 residues. The CDR3 DNA reads TGCGCCAGCAGCTTGATTATAGGAATGAACACTGAAGCTTTCTTT. Residues: CASSLIIGMNTEAFF.

This clonotype has only a few counts. The genes are TRBV7-2 and TRBJ2-7; D might be TRBD1 or TRBD2, each matching 5 bases. V was cut by 5 bases and J by 6 bases, with 11 bases left in between. This CDR3 has 12 residues. Germline values: CDR1 SGHTA, CDR2 FQGNSA. DNA for the CDR3: TGTGCCAGCAGCCTCAGGGACCGCGAGCAGTACTTC. It translates to CASSLRDREQYF.

This clonotype was found a few times. This chain uses TRBV7-9 with TRBJ2-1, with TRBD2 as a possible D gene (5 bases). Trimming pared 9 bases from V and 0 bases from J, leaving 15 bases between. CDR3 length: 15 amino acids. Germline assignment: CDR1 SEHNR and CDR2 FQNEAQ (reference sequence). The CDR3 nucleotides are TGTGCCAGTGATGGCGGGCCTAGCTCCTACAATGAGCAGTTCTTC. Amino acids: CASDGGPSSYNEQFF.

J is TRBJ1-5 and V is TRBV7-9; TRBD1 aligns across 9 bases. The germline CDR1 and CDR2 sequences are SEHNR and FQNEAQ (reference sequence). The CDR3 runs 14 residues. V trimming: 5 bases; J trimming: 5 bases; junction bases outside the gene matches: 4. CDR3 region: CASSPGTGHQPQHF. DNA of the CDR3: TGTGCCAGCAGCCCCGGGACAGGGCATCAGCCCCAGCATTTT.

V gene TRBV27 combines with J gene TRBJ2-6; D ambiguous. Germline CDR1 is MNHEY and CDR2 is SMNVEV (reference sequence). Trimming took off 2 bases at V and 0 bases at J, with 8 bases between the two ends. There are 16 residues in the CDR3. In DNA form, the CDR3 reads TGTGCCAGCAGTTTAGGCAGCATCTCTGGGGCCAACGTCCTGACTTTC. Protein product: CASSLGSISGANVLTF. The variable domain in full, completed from reference TRBV27 and TRBJ2-6, reads EAQVTQNPRYLITVTGKKLTVTCSQNMNHEYMSWYRQDPGLGLRQIYYSMNVEVTDKGDVPEGYKVSRKEKRNFPLILESPSPNQTSLYFCASSLGSISGANVLTFGAGSRLTVL.

CDR3 amino acids: CASSSRDRGETQYF. The CDR3, as DNA: TGTGCCAGCAGTTCGCGGGACCGAGGAGAGACCCAGTACTTC. This rearrangement joins TRBV12-3 or TRBV12-4 to TRBJ2-5; a weak D match, TRBD2 (6 bases). The CDR3 runs to 14 residues. Trimming pared 4 bases from V and 4 bases from J, leaving 13 bases between.

The count of this clonotype is one. The chain's CDR3 is CSARGADRMNTEAFF. The CDR3 nucleotides are TGCAGTGCTAGAGGGGCGGACAGAATGAACACTGAAGCTTTCTTT. The genes are TRBV20-1 and TRBJ1-1; D is perhaps TRBD1 (6 bases). The CDR3 runs 15 residues. Looked up from germline, CDR1 is DFQATT and CDR2 is SNEGSKA (reference sequence). V was trimmed by 1 base and J by 0 bases, leaving 12 bases between them.

The V gene is TRBV6-5, the J gene TRBJ1-4; a possible D gene is TRBD1 (5 bases). This CDR3 is built from 16 residues. Germline CDR1 and CDR2: MNHEY and SVGAGI. V was trimmed by 0 bases and J by 5 bases, leaving 13 bases between them. The CDR3 here is CASSYSGQARNEKLFF. The CDR3 nucleotides are TGTGCCAGCAGTTACTCGGGGCAGGCGCGCAATGAAAAACTGTTTTTT.

The V call is TRBV15, the J call TRBJ2-1; the D gene could be TRBD1 or TRBD2 (5 bases each). Germline loops: CDR1 LNHNV, CDR2 YYDKDF (reference sequence). This CDR3 contains 15 residues. With 1 base removed from V and 10 bases from J, the gap between germline ends came to 17 bases. Here the CDR3 reads CATSRAGTALAEQFF. The CDR3 nucleotides are TGTGCCACCAGCAGAGCCGGGACGGCCCTCGCGGAGCAGTTCTTC.

In its sample, this clonotype was seen once. The genes are TRBV5-1 and TRBJ2-7, with TRBD2 matching 8 bases. Losses at the gene ends were 4 bases for V and 1 base for J; bases not matched to a gene: 16. Germline CDR1 is SGHRS and CDR2 is YFSETQ. The CDR3 is 18 amino acids. The CDR3 spells CASSQGLATSRWSYEQYF. The CDR3, as DNA: TGCGCCAGCAGCCAAGGACTAGCAACGTCCAGATGGTCCTACGAGCAGTACTTC.

The V gene is TRBV10-3, the J gene TRBJ1-2, with 9 positions matching TRBD1. Germline V gene data show CDR1 as ENHRY and CDR2 as SYGVKD. V dropped 6 bases and J dropped 4; count of bases not matched to a gene: 3. This CDR3 comprises 13 residues. The chain's CDR3 is CAIRGQGPYGYTF. As DNA, the CDR3 is TGTGCCATCAGGGGACAGGGACCCTATGGCTACACCTTC.

The sample holds one count of this clonotype. J is TRBJ1-2 and V is TRBV18; 7 nucleotides agree with TRBD1. Germline CDR1 KGHSH, CDR2 LQKENI. The CDR3 runs to 15 residues. The V segment lost 1 base and the J segment 8 bases; nucleotides outside the gene matches: 10. For the CDR3, the DNA is TGTGCCAGCTCACCACGAACAGGGGAAGGGGAGGGCTACACCTTC. It is translated as CASSPRTGEGEGYTF.

CDR3 sequence reads: CASSPGTGRGEQFF. DNA of the CDR3: TGTGCCAGCAGCCCCGGGACTGGCCGCGGGGAGCAGTTCTTC. The V and J genes are TRBV3-1 and TRBJ2-1; D may be TRBD2 (6 bases). The length of the CDR3 is 14 residues. V lost 4 bases and J 10 bases, leaving 17 bases between the germline ends. CDR1 LGHDT and CDR2 YNNKEL come from the germline V gene (reference sequence).

The CDR3 here is CASRPAGATYEQYF. CDR3 sequence (DNA): TGTGCCAGCAGACCCGCGGGAGCGACTTACGAGCAGTACTTC. The chain is built from TRBV13 and TRBJ2-7; 7 bases line up with TRBD2. The germline V gene encodes CDR1 PRHDT and CDR2 FYEKMQ (reference sequence). The CDR3 covers 14 residues. The V gene end was trimmed by 6 bases and the J gene end by 4 bases; junction bases not matched to a gene: 9.

CDR3 region: CSARVPGLFEQYF. CDR3 nucleotides: TGCAGTGCTAGAGTCCCGGGACTATTCGAGCAGTACTTC. The gene calls are TRBV20-1 and TRBJ2-4, with 7 nucleotides matching TRBD2. The J call may be wrong; the DNA end is better matched by TRBJ2-7. Germline values: CDR1 DFQATT, CDR2 SNEGSKA (reference sequence). The CDR3 length is 13 residues.

This clonotype was seen a handful of times. The V gene is TRBV29-1, the J gene TRBJ1-2, with a possible D match to TRBD1 (6 bases). The CDR3 consists of 14 residues. Per germline, CDR1 SQVTM and CDR2 ANQGSEA. V was clipped by 6 bases and J by 4 bases, with 18 bases between them. As DNA, the CDR3 is TGCAGCGTCGATGGGCAGGCAGGGGCCTATGGCTACACCTTC. This encodes CSVDGQAGAYGYTF.

The chain has TRBV6-5 and TRBJ1-2; 7 nucleotides align to TRBD1. Germline CDR1 is MNHEY and CDR2 is SVGAGI. The CDR3 has 13 residues. Trimming at V came to 8 bases and at J to 8 bases, leaving 11 bases not matched to a gene. The CDR3 DNA follows: TGTGCCAGCCAAAGGGGCAGGGGGACGGGCTACACCTTC. It yields the protein CASQRGRGTGYTF.